The clone carrying this T cell receptor beta chain was detected ten times or more. The data were taken from a study of T cell repertoires in cytomegalovirus infection. This CDR3 has 15 residues. V lost 5 bases to trimming and J lost 0 bases, with 11 bases between them. The germline gives CDR1 SEHNR, CDR2 FQNEAQ (reference sequence). TCRdb re-analysed the reads in MiXCR, keeping a single row per CDR3 protein. The sample lists roughly 280,000 distinct CDR3 sequences, roughly 13% seen once, with around 8.8% in the top ten. Material for sequencing was PBMCs. The J gene is TRBJ1-5, the V gene TRBV7-9; the D gene is possibly TRBD1 (5 bases). This receptor was obtained from a human donor in good health (CMV status not recorded). Some clones in this sample may be carry-over from other donors' samples. CDR3 residues: CASSGPGVSNQPQHF. In nucleotides, the CDR3 is TGTGCCAGCAGCGGGCCGGGGGTTAGCAATCAGCCCCAGCATTTT.